The clone carrying this T cell receptor (beta chain) came up once. This sample was included in a study of blood T cell repertoires in COVID-19. Whole-study context: COVID-19 samples, acute and convalescent, were from the United States, Italy and Spain.

The CDR3 loop spans 15 amino acids. Per the original data handling: Amplified reference gene primers provided the basis for estimating nucleated cell counts. Clones were sequenced by immunoSEQ multiplex PCR, and TCRdb holds only the in-frame ones, with some missing. V, J and clone size are taken as reported in that table, and D and trimming were inferred from the DNA itself. The sample lists 23,000 or so clones; 94% were seen once. The chain uses TRBV21-1 and TRBJ1-1. TRBV21-1 is listed as a pseudogene. The specimen was peripheral blood. The receptor was derived from a woman in her 50s with active COVID-19. The CDR3 bases are TGTGCCAGCGAAAACGTAGATCCTATGAACACTGAAGCTTTCTTT. Its protein is CASENVDPMNTEAFF.